These 30 T cell receptor beta chains were all obtained from the same sample, sequenced in a study of control samples from healthy donors and cancer patients (dated by TCRdb to the early 2020s). The method was the immunoSEQ multiplex PCR assay. Sourced from immuneACCESS, this table was stored by TCRdb with only in-frame sequences that have V and J called. A share of the clones is absent; for the studies checked, an unresolved V gene accounts for under half, and the remainder has no known explanation. A total of around 90,000 clones appear in this sample, around nine tenths of them only once. The top ten clonotypes cover over 20% of the sample. What was sequenced was blood. The receptors were gathered from a man aged 25-45 years in good health.

The V and J genes are TRBV7-8 and TRBJ2-1; unclear D gene. V lost 5 bases and J 9 bases, leaving 17 bases between the germline ends. This CDR3 comprises 14 residues. Germline V lookup: CDR1 SGHVS, CDR2 FQNEAQ. The CDR3 here is CASSLKEGSGEQFF. DNA of the CDR3: TGTGCCAGCAGCCTAAAAGAAGGGTCGGGTGAGCAGTTCTTC.

The V call is TRBV3-1 (or the pseudogene TRBV3-2), the J call TRBJ1-5; D is unclear. The CDR3 runs 14 residues. V was cut by 5 bases and J by 1 base, with 9 bases left in between. Germline CDR1 reads LGHDT; CDR2 reads YNNKEL (reference sequence). The CDR3 nucleotides are TGTGCCAGCAGCTGGACGGAGAGCAATCAGCCCCAGCATTTT. Translated: CASSWTESNQPQHF.

This sequence joins TRBV7-9 and TRBJ2-7, with 7 bases lining up with TRBD1. The V gene end was trimmed by 1 base and the J gene end by 2 bases; junction bases not matched to a gene: 5. The CDR3 spans 15 residues. Germline V gives CDR1 SEHNR, CDR2 FQNEAQ (reference sequence). CDR3 sequence: CASSLVTTGTYEQYF. The DNA for the CDR3 is TGTGCCAGCAGCTTAGTGACGACAGGGACCTACGAGCAGTACTTC.

The chain carries TRBV7-9 and TRBJ1-4; D is possibly TRBD1 (5 bases). V shed 5 bases and J shed 5 bases, with 18 bases lying between them. The germline V gene has CDR1 SEHNR and CDR2 FQNEAQ (reference sequence). This CDR3 spans 16 amino acids. CDR3 loop: CASSRFFGTENEKLFF. The CDR3 region has the DNA TGTGCCAGCAGCCGTTTTTTCGGGACCGAGAATGAAAAACTGTTTTTT.

This sequence joins TRBV9 and TRBJ2-5; 7 bases are a match to TRBD2. The V segment lost 0 bases and the J segment 4 bases; nucleotides outside the gene matches: 12. From germline, CDR1 is SGDLS and CDR2 YYNGEE. The CDR3 runs to 17 residues. This CDR3 is CASSVGDWGGFRETQYF. In nucleotides, the CDR3 is TGTGCCAGCAGCGTAGGTGACTGGGGGGGATTTCGAGAGACCCAGTACTTC.

V usage is TRBV2 and J usage is TRBJ1-2; D gene unclear. From germline, CDR1 is SNHLY and CDR2 FYNNEI. The CDR3 covers 14 residues. V lost 3 bases and J 4 bases, leaving 12 bases between the germline ends. CDR3 nucleotides: TGTGCCAGCAGTGACCGGGTGGGGTTCTATGGCTACACCTTC. Translated: CASSDRVGFYGYTF.

The genes are TRBV4-1 and TRBJ1-3, with D perhaps TRBD1 (5 bases). Trimming removed 3 bases from V and 0 bases from J, with 18 bases in between. This CDR3 contains 18 residues. Germline lookup yields CDR1 MGHRA and CDR2 YSYEKL. CDR3 loop: CASSQYGAGGDSGNTIYF. As DNA, the CDR3 is TGCGCCAGCAGCCAGTACGGGGCTGGGGGGGACTCTGGAAACACCATATATTTT.

The genes are TRBV19 and TRBJ2-5; 8 bases are a match to TRBD1. The CDR3 spans 17 residues. The ends lost 4 bases at V and 4 bases at J; junction bases unmatched: 14. Germline V CDR1 and CDR2: LNHDA, SQIVND (reference sequence). The CDR3 region is CASSRLTGVRARETQYF. CDR3 nucleotide sequence: TGTGCCAGTAGTAGGCTGACAGGGGTAAGGGCCAGAGAGACCCAGTACTTC.

The count of this clone is one. The chain is built from TRBV7-2 and TRBJ2-5; 9 bases are a match to TRBD1. The germline V gene has CDR1 SGHTA and CDR2 FQGNSA. Trimming took 5 bases from V and 2 from J; bases not matched to a gene: 3. The CDR3 sequence is 14 residues long. CDR3 sequence (DNA): TGTGCCAGCAGCCCGGACAGGGGACAAGAGACCCAGTACTTC. It yields the protein CASSPDRGQETQYF.

The DNA of the CDR3 is TGCGCCAGCAGCTTGGAGTGGACAGGGCAAACGGGGGCCAACGTCCTGACTTTC. Amino acids: CASSLEWTGQTGANVLTF. V is TRBV5-1 and J is TRBJ2-6, with TRBD1 matching over 8 bases. The CDR3 totals 18 residues. The V gene's germline CDR1 is SGHRS and CDR2 YFSETQ. J gave up 4 bases and V 0 bases, and 9 bases lay outside the gene matches.

This clone has just one count. J is TRBJ1-3 and V is TRBV29-1; unclear D gene. Deletions cut 0 bases from V and 0 bases from J, with 9 bases between. Germline V CDR1 and CDR2: SQVTM, ANQGSEA. The CDR3 totals 15 residues. The CDR3 here is CSVEDRSSSGNTIYF. CDR3 nucleotides: TGCAGCGTTGAAGATAGGTCCAGCTCTGGAAACACCATATATTTT.

V is TRBV7-3 and J is TRBJ2-3, with 8 nucleotides matching TRBD2. Germline lookup yields CDR1 SGHTA and CDR2 FQGTGA. V trimming: 0 bases; J trimming: 1 base; junction bases outside the gene matches: 3. There are 16 residues in the CDR3. The CDR3, as DNA: TGTGCCAGCAGCTTAACGGCGGGGGGCGGCACAGATACGCAGTATTTT. Residues: CASSLTAGGGTDTQYF.

Worth noting for this clone: The same CDR3 also results from other DNA sequences found in this sample. This chain links TRBV12-3 or TRBV12-4 with TRBJ2-7; D remains ambiguous. V was shortened by 4 bases and J by 0 bases, with 1 base between the two germline ends. This CDR3 contains 11 residues. This CDR3 is CASSSSYEQYF. CDR3 nucleotides: TGTGCCAGCAGTTCCTCCTACGAGCAGTACTTC.

The V gene is TRBV2, the J gene TRBJ1-5, with D unclear. The CDR3 has 13 amino acids. Per the germline V gene, CDR1 is SNHLY and CDR2 is FYNNEI. V shed 7 bases and J shed 4 bases, with 11 bases lying between them. The CDR3 spells CASIQHPNQPQHF. The CDR3 bases are TGTGCCAGCATTCAGCACCCAAATCAGCCCCAGCATTTT.

This clone was seen a handful of times. This CDR3 reads CSVEDVPENGYTF. CDR3 DNA: TGCAGCGTTGAAGACGTGCCAGAGAATGGCTACACCTTC. The rearrangement joins TRBV29-1 to TRBJ1-2; D is ambiguous. Trimming shortened V by 0 bases and J by 6 bases, and 11 bases separated the two germline ends. The CDR3 extends over 13 amino acids. Germline V gene data show CDR1 as SQVTM and CDR2 as ANQGSEA.

This chain uses TRBV6-4 with TRBJ1-1; D perhaps matches TRBD1 (5 bases). The CDR3 sequence is 15 residues long. The V and J ends lost 3 bases and 4 bases respectively, with 15 bases between them. CDR1 is MRHNA, CDR2 SNTAGT, per germline. In DNA form, the CDR3 reads TGTGCCAGCAGTGATGTGGGGGACGGGAGCACTGAAGCTTTCTTT. Translated, it gives CASSDVGDGSTEAFF.

The rearrangement joins TRBV7-9 to TRBJ1-1, with D possibly TRBD1 on 6 matching bases. Germline CDR1 is SEHNR and CDR2 is FQNEAQ (reference sequence). The CDR3 covers 14 residues. Between the trimmed V and J ends, which lost 2 bases and 2 bases, there was a span of 9 bases. CDR3 nucleotide sequence: TGTGCCAGCAGCTTAAGGACAGACAACACTGAAGCTTTCTTT. This codes for CASSLRTDNTEAFF.

This clone was recorded only once. The V and J genes are TRBV5-1 and TRBJ2-5; 11 nucleotides align to TRBD2. Germline CDR1 reads SGHRS; CDR2 reads YFSETQ. The V gene end was trimmed by 4 bases and the J gene end by 1 base; junction bases not matched to a gene: 3. The CDR3 runs 15 residues. Here the CDR3 DNA reads TGCGCCAGCAGCATAGCGGGGGGGCCCCAAGAGACCCAGTACTTC. Protein sequence: CASSIAGGPQETQYF. Variable domain in full (rest from reference TRBV5-1 and TRBJ2-5): KAGVTQTPRYLIKTRGQQVTLSCSPISGHRSVSWYQQTPGQGLQFLFEYFSETQRNKGNFPGRFSGRQFSNSRSEMNVSTLELGDSALYLCASSIAGGPQETQYFGPGTRLLVL.

The chain links TRBV19 to TRBJ1-2, with a tentative D call TRBD1 (6 bases). The germline V gene encodes CDR1 LNHDA and CDR2 SQIVND (reference sequence). The CDR3 has 13 residues. V was shortened by 1 base and J by 6 bases, with 9 bases between the two germline ends. CDR3 nucleotides: TGTGCCAGTAGTATAGTACCAGGGGATGGCTACACCTTC. Translation gives CASSIVPGDGYTF.

The chain combines TRBV10-3 with TRBJ2-3, with a possible D match to TRBD1 (5 bases). Germline CDR1 ENHRY, CDR2 SYGVKD. The V and J ends lost 4 bases and 0 bases respectively, with 17 bases between them. This CDR3 contains 17 residues. The CDR3 reads CAISGAHAGSSTDTQYF. CDR3 sequence (DNA): TGTGCCATCAGTGGGGCCCATGCAGGGTCTAGCACAGATACGCAGTATTTT.

In DNA form, the CDR3 reads TGTGCCAGCAGCCAAGTGGTCAATGAGCAGTTCTTC. Its translation is CASSQVVNEQFF. The V call is TRBV3-1 (or the pseudogene TRBV3-2), the J call TRBJ2-1; D is ambiguous. Trimming removed 1 base at V and 6 bases at J, with 4 bases between. Germline V gives CDR1 LGHDT, CDR2 YNNKEL (reference sequence). The CDR3 contains 12 residues.

This sequence joins TRBV10-2 and TRBJ1-2; D remains ambiguous. Germline V CDR1 and CDR2: WSHSY, SAAADI. The CDR3 extends over 15 amino acids. The V end was cut by 2 bases, the J end by 0 bases, with 10 bases between. The DNA of the CDR3 is TGCGCCAGCAGTGAGATCTCAGTCCCTAACTATGGCTACACCTTC. It yields the protein CASSEISVPNYGYTF.

This chain joins TRBV10-2 and TRBJ1-4; 7 bases are shared with TRBD1. The CDR3 length is 16 residues. Germline V gene lookup returns CDR1 WSHSY and CDR2 SAAADI. J lost 0 bases, V lost 1 base, and 2 bases had no gene match. The CDR3 DNA reads as TGCGCCAGCAGTGAGTGGACAGGTGCAACTAATGAAAAACTGTTTTTT. It codes for CASSEWTGATNEKLFF.

In its sample, this clone was seen a few times. The chain employs TRBV7-9 and TRBJ1-1, with 8 positions matching TRBD1. Trimming cost V 5 bases and J 0 bases; bases outside gene matches: 11. The CDR3 length is 17 residues. Germline V gene lookup returns CDR1 SEHNR and CDR2 FQNEAQ (reference sequence). The CDR3 nucleotides read TGTGCCAGCAGCATACTGGGACAGGTCCTGATGAACACTGAAGCTTTCTTT. Its translation is CASSILGQVLMNTEAFF.

This chain joins TRBV6-5 and TRBJ1-6; 10 nucleotides agree with TRBD1. V trimming: 9 bases; J trimming: 8 bases; junction bases outside the gene matches: 7. The CDR3 runs 14 residues. Germline V gene sequence: CDR1 MNHEY, CDR2 SVGAGI. In nucleotides, the CDR3 is TGTGCCAGTAAAAAAGGACAGGGGGATTCACCCCTCCACTTT. This encodes CASKKGQGDSPLHF.

The chain employs TRBV9 and TRBJ1-1; 8 positions agree with TRBD1. The germline gives CDR1 SGDLS, CDR2 YYNGEE. CDR3 size: 14 residues. Germline trimming cut 4 bases from V and 4 bases from J; bases unmatched to any gene: 6. Written as DNA, the CDR3 is TGTGCCAGCAGCCCGAGGACAGGGACCACTGAAGCTTTCTTT. It yields the protein CASSPRTGTTEAFF.

The chain employs TRBV3-1 (or the pseudogene TRBV3-2) and TRBJ1-2; D unclear. The CDR3 is made up of 18 amino acids. Germline V gives CDR1 LGHDT, CDR2 YNNKEL (reference sequence). Trimming removed 4 bases at V and 0 bases at J, with 21 bases between. The CDR3 loop reads CASSRPTPGGPSNYGYTF. The DNA for the CDR3 is TGTGCCAGCAGCCGGCCAACACCAGGAGGGCCTTCTAACTATGGCTACACCTTC.

This clone was seen a single time. This sequence joins TRBV5-6 and TRBJ1-2; 11 nucleotides agree with TRBD1. Germline values: CDR1 SGHDT, CDR2 YYEEEE. The CDR3 contains 14 residues. V was clipped by 1 base and J by 7 bases; unmatched bases: 3. CDR3 protein: CASSLPGQGGGYTF. DNA for the CDR3: TGTGCCAGCAGCTTGCCGGGACAGGGGGGTGGCTACACCTTC.

The chain combines TRBV4-1 with TRBJ2-3; maybe TRBD1 (6 bases). The CDR3 spans 14 residues. Germline V lookup: CDR1 MGHRA, CDR2 YSYEKL. V lost 5 bases to trimming and J lost 3 bases, with 12 bases between them. The CDR3 loop is CASSEGQGTDTQYF. In DNA form, the CDR3 reads TGCGCCAGCAGCGAGGGGCAGGGGACAGATACGCAGTATTTT.

The chain joins TRBV6-5 to TRBJ1-3; D gene ambiguous. V lost 0 bases and J lost 1, with 10 bases in between. CDR3 length: 16 amino acids. CDR1 is MNHEY, CDR2 SVGAGI, per germline. CDR3 in DNA: TGTGCCAGCAGTTACTCGGAGCCTAGATCTGGAAACACCATATATTTT. It yields the protein CASSYSEPRSGNTIYF.